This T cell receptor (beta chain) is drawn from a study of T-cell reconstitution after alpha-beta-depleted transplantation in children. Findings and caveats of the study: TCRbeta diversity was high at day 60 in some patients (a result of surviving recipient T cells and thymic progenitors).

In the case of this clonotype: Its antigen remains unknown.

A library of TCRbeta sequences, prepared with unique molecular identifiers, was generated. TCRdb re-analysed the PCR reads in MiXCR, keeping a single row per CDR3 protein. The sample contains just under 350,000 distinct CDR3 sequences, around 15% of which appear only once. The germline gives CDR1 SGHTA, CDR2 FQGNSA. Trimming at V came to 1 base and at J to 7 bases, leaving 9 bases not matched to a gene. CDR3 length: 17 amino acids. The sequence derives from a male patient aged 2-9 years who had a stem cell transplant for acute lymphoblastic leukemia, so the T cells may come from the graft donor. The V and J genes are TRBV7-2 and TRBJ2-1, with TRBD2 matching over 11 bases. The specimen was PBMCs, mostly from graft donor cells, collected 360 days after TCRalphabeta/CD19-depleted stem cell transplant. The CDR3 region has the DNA TGTGCCAGCAGCTTAGGTCCCGTAGCGGGAGGGGGAAATGAGCAGTTCTTC. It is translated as CASSLGPVAGGGNEQFF. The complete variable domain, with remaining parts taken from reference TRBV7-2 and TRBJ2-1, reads GAGVSQSPSNKVTEKGKDVELRCDPISGHTALYWYRQSLGQGLEFLIYFQGNSAPDKSGLPSDRFSAERTGGSVSTLTIQRTQQEDSAVYLCASSLGPVAGGGNEQFFGPGTRLTVL.